This TCR beta chain was identified in a study of T cells in Graves' hyperthyroidism and ophthalmopathy (dated by TCRdb to the late 2010s). Turning to the overall study: Peripheral blood samples were taken at initial diagnosis, before any treatment was given. A discovery cohort of about a hundred patients, roughly 45 with Graves' ophthalmopathy and fewer than 65 with stable Graves' hyperthyroidism, was used to find distinguishing TCR V-J signatures. An independent validation cohort of 18 to 20 hyperthyroidism patients and about 15 patients who later progressed to ophthalmopathy tested prospective prediction of ophthalmopathy. The approximately 100 discovery patients were randomly divided into training and test sets at a 7:3 ratio. In addition, the study compared T-cell repertoires in thyroid tissue and in blood from five or six Graves' hyperthyroidism patients. After sampling, hyperthyroidism patients received methimazole starting at 30 mg daily, and ophthalmopathy patients received high-dose intravenous methylprednisolone. TCR Vbeta CDR3 sequencing of 120 to 150 peripheral blood samples (over 40 ophthalmopathy, under 80 hyperthyroidism and roughly 17 progressor patients) is reported in the paper. What the research found in general, with its limitations: No statistical method was used to set the sample size in advance, and investigators knew the group allocation. Most expanded thyroid clonotypes (frequency above 0.001) were also detected in blood, a finding suggesting that blood repertoires may reflect thyroid immune responses. A model built on a 13 V-J signature distinguished ophthalmopathy from stable hyperthyroidism, reaching about 89% sensitivity and about 81% specificity in cross-validation and 80%/75% in testing. In validation, progression to ophthalmopathy was predicted by the model with 65% to 71% sensitivity and 72.22% specificity, a median of approximately 7.1 months before onset.

This clonotype was picked up many times. Its antigen is not yet known. No base-level quality is on record; no much larger clone is a single base apart. Moderately to severely active disease, a Clinical Activity Score of at least 3, a NOSPECS grade of at least 4, and a duration under 3 months were present in ophthalmopathy patients. The study excluded patients with uncontrolled infections, other autoimmune diseases, pregnancy or lactation. Diagnoses were based on clinical symptoms, serum thyroxine and TRAb, thyroid ultrasound and orbital computed tomography. PBMCs were isolated from around 10 ml of fresh peripheral blood by Ficoll-Paque density gradient centrifugation. Trizol reagent was used to extract total RNA, and RNA quality was then checked on an Agilent 2100 Bioanalyzer. TCR beta CDR3 regions were amplified from RNA transcripts. The TCR CDR3 was subjected to a first round of RT-PCR using the HTBI primer set and the Qiagen OneStep RT-PCR kit. A second multiplex PCR round built the libraries, followed by size selection and purification. Sequencing of the libraries was done on an Illumina HiSeq2000 using paired-end 100 bp reads. The original methods were these. Raw data were processed with SOAPnuke, discarding reads with adapters, uncalled bases, mean Phred below 15, or no exact constant-primer or identifier match. COPE v1.2.5 was used to merge the high-quality paired reads, and each unique nucleotide sequence was defined as a clonotype. MiTCR v1.1 was used to align the clonotypes against IMGT TRBV, TRBD and TRBJ reference segments. The analysis was restricted to V-J combinations with a frequency above 0.0001, which together covered 99% to 99.2% of the repertoires. A TCS score was defined as the ratio between F50 (clonal expansion) and ExV (chaos), using BLOSUM62-based TCRdist between CDR3 peptides within each V-J. Welch's t-statistics and random forest reduced 500 to 550 V-J features to 10 to 15, which were used in a naive Bayes classifier (R e1071). TCRdb trimmed the raw reads at Q25, called clones with MiXCR and kept productive beta chains. Identical CDR3 protein sequences are pooled into one entry, listed with their most common genes and DNA. TCRdb, rather than the study authors, made the V and J calls. The sample yields approximately 600,000 distinct CDR3 sequences; about 20% were counted once. Around a third of the sample rests with the top ten.

Taken from the germline V gene, the CDR1 and CDR2 loops are MDHEN and SYDVKM. Between the V and J ends, shortened by 4 bases and 4 bases respectively, the junction contains 16 bases. The CDR3 sequence holds 15 residues, the cysteine and phenylalanine included. This entry keeps only the CDR3 DNA: 45 bases, framed from base 1. The chain links TRBV28 with TRBJ1-1; the D segment cannot be called with confidence. Sequencing was done on a sample of blood. This TCR was recovered from a man aged 30 to 39 with Graves' ophthalmopathy. Here is the DNA: TGTGCCAGCAGTTCATCTACACTGATTCGCACTGAAGCTTTCTTT. This is translated as CASSSSTLIRTEAFF.